The rows below give T cell receptor beta chains drawn from one sample of a study of OX40 agonist ivuxolimab in advanced cancers. Measured with immunoSEQ multiplex PCR; TCRdb has only the in-frame clones, and not every one. In the table there are about 50,000 clones, roughly 84% of which are singletons. The sequenced sample was CD4+ or CD8+ T cells sorted from blood, obtained in a trial of the OX40 agonist ivuxolimab. The source is an adult with an advanced solid tumor such as melanoma, head and neck, liver or kidney cancer. Each CDR3 is given with its conserved first and last residue.

v_call cdr3_aa
TRBV30 CAWSFFYEQYF
TRBV7-8 CASSLGGLAGVETQYF
TRBV7-8 CASSLEDQGYEQYF
TRBV5-1 CASRAWGQGRGANVLTF
TRBV4-1 CASSHSGLAMNTEAFF
TRBV10-3 CAISDGAGHNQPQHF
TRBV28 CASSSGSWVNYGYTF
TRBV7-8 CASSLNGLRAETQYF
TRBV27 CASRVQGSYEQYF
TRBV4-3 CASSREGGGGSTDTQYF
TRBV27 CASSTGTGSEKLFF
TRBV29-1 CSVELYPFSYEQYF
TRBV30 CAWSVHPGTSGRAYNEQFF
TRBV19 CASSASRWGPGRSTDTQYF
TRBV6-6 CASSYSGGTSPLHF
TRBV11-2 CASSQIAGGLGEQFF
TRBV18 CASSPGGNTANTGELFF
TRBV29-1 CSVRQRNTEAFF
TRBV28 CAVLGAAGNTIYF
TRBV29-1 CSGTDRVDTEAFF
TRBV5-1 CASSLSAGSGETQYF
TRBV2 CASSTRQDTEAFF
TRBV5-1 CASSLDRGYGTEAFF
TRBV10-3 CAISESGTGYAQQYF
TRBV23-1 CASSPSKGLGGYTF
TRBV2 CASSRGQGRSYEQYF
TRBV29-1 CSAGAGGNTGELFF
TRBV28 CASSRFPGQGTVLSGKSYEQYF
TRBV4-2 CASSQDFGQNGNTGELFF
TRBV6-1 CASSGGGEQYF
TRBV15 CATSRDLGGEQYF
TRBV7-6 CASSSGGGRISGANVLTF
TRBV13 CASSLGWDGRTTTNNEQFF
TRBV7-9 CASHKLTGTPGSYTF
TRBV5-1 CASSLGSLATNEKLFF
TRBV5-3 CASSLVTGVGYTF
TRBV10-3 CAIKQGLSSYNEQFF
TRBV7-9 CASSPRTNEQFF
TRBV19 CASSSRKGTANYGYTF
TRBV28 CASSLNRAHTIYF
TRBV14 CASSPGLAGEQYF
TRBV27 CASSSNTEAFF